A selection of T cell receptor beta chains follows, all from one sample in a study of shared clonotypes between healthy human individuals. The repertoire was sequenced with immunoSEQ multiplex PCR; TCRdb's copy has only in-frame clones and lacks some. The sample has more than 900,000 clones, about 84% seen once; the top ten hold 0.6% to 0.7%. Sequenced: memory CD4+ T cells from PBMCs. All receptors come from a man aged 18 to 29 in good health. Some clones in this sample may be carry-over from other donors' samples. Each CDR3 is given with its conserved first and last residue. Each record gives: J gene, V gene, CDR3 protein.

j_gene: TRBJ2-6; v_gene: TRBV5-4; CDR3aa: CASSPRGPSGANVLTF
j_gene: TRBJ1-4; v_gene: TRBV7-9; CDR3aa: CASSRQGDEKLFF
j_gene: TRBJ2-4; v_gene: TRBV5-1; CDR3aa: CASRLTGTGVDIQYF
j_gene: TRBJ1-4; v_gene: TRBV5-6; CDR3aa: CASSLGTVEKLFF
j_gene: TRBJ2-3; v_gene: TRBV7-2; CDR3aa: CASTISGATDTQYF
j_gene: TRBJ2-2; v_gene: TRBV5-1; CDR3aa: CASSSSGTSGGNTGELFF
j_gene: TRBJ2-1; v_gene: TRBV7-8; CDR3aa: CASSTLVSSYNEQFF
j_gene: TRBJ1-1; v_gene: TRBV30; CDR3aa: CAWRTRQVNTEAFF
j_gene: TRBJ2-1; v_gene: TRBV19; CDR3aa: CASSIGRGDSNYNEQFF
j_gene: TRBJ2-7; v_gene: TRBV4-1; CDR3aa: CASSHQGLAVSYEQYF
j_gene: TRBJ2-4; v_gene: TRBV7-9; CDR3aa: CASSGWAKNIQYF
j_gene: TRBJ1-4; v_gene: TRBV4-2; CDR3aa: CASSQGQSTNEKLFF
j_gene: TRBJ1-2; v_gene: TRBV4-2; CDR3aa: CASSRQLSDGYTF
j_gene: TRBJ1-1; v_gene: TRBV6-5; CDR3aa: CASSYRGGTLNTEAFF
j_gene: TRBJ2-1; v_gene: TRBV2; CDR3aa: CARGLADPNEQFF
j_gene: TRBJ1-4; v_gene: TRBV5-5; CDR3aa: CASSLDGGIYEKLFF
j_gene: TRBJ2-1; v_gene: TRBV7-3; CDR3aa: CASSRGLADYNEQFF
j_gene: TRBJ1-5; v_gene: TRBV28; CDR3aa: CASSLAPRDRVQPQHF
j_gene: TRBJ2-2; v_gene: TRBV15; CDR3aa: CATSRGTGPSTGELFF
j_gene: TRBJ1-2; v_gene: TRBV28; CDR3aa: CASSLSLQGSYYGYTF
j_gene: TRBJ2-2; v_gene: TRBV25-1; CDR3aa: CASSEIGATSNTGELFF
j_gene: TRBJ1-1; v_gene: TRBV19; CDR3aa: CASSQALRGYTEAFF
j_gene: TRBJ2-5; v_gene: TRBV11-2; CDR3aa: CASSLNLGRTQYF
j_gene: TRBJ2-7; v_gene: TRBV7-2; CDR3aa: CASSAGTDYEQYF
j_gene: TRBJ1-4; v_gene: TRBV4-1; CDR3aa: CASSPGGGLEKLFF
j_gene: TRBJ2-5; v_gene: TRBV25-1; CDR3aa: CASSGSGTSGIRGETQYF
j_gene: TRBJ2-7; v_gene: TRBV7-2; CDR3aa: CASSLGQGAYEQYF
j_gene: TRBJ2-6; v_gene: TRBV7-2; CDR3aa: CASRGSGGANVLTF
j_gene: TRBJ2-1; v_gene: TRBV11-2; CDR3aa: CASSEPGQGVDFEQFF
j_gene: TRBJ2-1; v_gene: TRBV5-1; CDR3aa: CASSLYPGQGKNEQFF
j_gene: TRBJ2-1; v_gene: TRBV18; CDR3aa: CASSQTGTSANNEQFF
j_gene: TRBJ1-3; v_gene: TRBV9; CDR3aa: CASREGNSGNTIYF
j_gene: TRBJ2-6; v_gene: TRBV29-1; CDR3aa: CSVDWAGANVLTF
j_gene: TRBJ1-1; v_gene: TRBV28; CDR3aa: CASSLGAQGLNTEAFF
j_gene: .; v_gene: TRBV19; CDR3aa: CASSNLAGPYEQYF
j_gene: TRBJ1-1; v_gene: TRBV30; CDR3aa: CAWSVRRNTEAFF
j_gene: TRBJ1-2; v_gene: TRBV2; CDR3aa: CASSPEGVANYGYTF
j_gene: TRBJ2-7; v_gene: TRBV30; CDR3aa: CAAGGGLDSYEQYF
j_gene: TRBJ2-1; v_gene: TRBV15; CDR3aa: CATSRGGTSANEQFF
j_gene: TRBJ2-2; v_gene: TRBV12-5; CDR3aa: CASGFRREARRTGELFF
j_gene: TRBJ2-1; v_gene: TRBV29-1; CDR3aa: CSGSSGMNEQFF
j_gene: TRBJ2-5; v_gene: TRBV2; CDR3aa: CASSTGDGETQYF
j_gene: TRBJ2-3; v_gene: TRBV29-1; CDR3aa: CSVAYRSMDTQYF
j_gene: TRBJ2-7; v_gene: TRBV10-1; CDR3aa: CASSDGGPSSYEQYF
j_gene: TRBJ1-1; v_gene: TRBV29-1; CDR3aa: CSVEVAGGPKDTEAFF
j_gene: .; v_gene: TRBV5-6; CDR3aa: CASSVKLQGPLRNEQYF
j_gene: TRBJ1-1; v_gene: TRBV4-1; CDR3aa: CASSQTDTSGLGAFF
j_gene: TRBJ2-7; v_gene: TRBV28; CDR3aa: CASSERTDLYTDYEQYF
j_gene: TRBJ2-7; v_gene: TRBV2; CDR3aa: CASRVAGGGYEQYF
j_gene: TRBJ1-1; v_gene: TRBV5-1; CDR3aa: CASSSILTGRTEAFF
j_gene: TRBJ1-3; v_gene: TRBV7-4; CDR3aa: CASSRSGQRGLTIYF
j_gene: TRBJ1-2; v_gene: TRBV21-1; CDR3aa: CASSKVAGSGYTF
j_gene: TRBJ2-2; v_gene: TRBV5-1; CDR3aa: CASSLGGLAAERFWNTGELFF
j_gene: TRBJ2-2; v_gene: TRBV15; CDR3aa: CATSLSGGHYTGELFF
j_gene: TRBJ1-2; v_gene: TRBV19; CDR3aa: CASTNEPITGYGYTF